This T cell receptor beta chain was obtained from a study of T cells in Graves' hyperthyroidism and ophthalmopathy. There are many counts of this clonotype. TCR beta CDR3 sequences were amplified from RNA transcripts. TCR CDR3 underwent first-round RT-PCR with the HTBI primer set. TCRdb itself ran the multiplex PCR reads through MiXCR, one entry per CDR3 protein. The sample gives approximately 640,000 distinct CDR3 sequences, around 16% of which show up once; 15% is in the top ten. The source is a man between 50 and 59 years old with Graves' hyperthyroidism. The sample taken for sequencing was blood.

The CDR3 DNA follows: TGCGCCAGCAGCTTTTTAGCGGGACCCAATGAGCAGTTCTTC. Translated, it gives CASSFLAGPNEQFF. This chain uses TRBV5-1 with TRBJ2-1, with 8 bases fitting TRBD2. The CDR3 sequence is 14 residues long. J lost 6 bases, V lost 2 bases, and 4 bases had no gene match. Germline V gene data show CDR1 as SGHRS and CDR2 as YFSETQ.